The clone carrying this T cell receptor (beta chain) was seen a few times. Antigen specificity is unknown. The data originate from a study of beta chain features in type 1 diabetes. Study as a whole: Age, gender and cell yields were similar between patients and healthy donors. Sorted cells, some 110 million in number, were examined across all samples. Study-wide results and limits: Shorter TCRB CDR3s, moderately but significantly so, marked every one of the four CD4+ subsets in Type 1 diabetes patients.

Expressed TCRB transcripts were sequenced because the isolated RNA had all been reverse transcribed beforehand. Sequenced by immunoSEQ multiplex PCR; TCRdb stores in-frame clones only, minus some. In the table there are some 140,000 clones, approximately 10% of which are singletons. By way of CD45RO/CCR7/CD25/CD127/CD95/CD27, the CD4+ regulatory, stem cell-like memory, central memory and naive cells were sorted. The CDR3 consists of 14 residues. CDR1 and CDR2 from the germline V gene are SGHTA and FQGNSA. V was cut by 5 bases and J by 4 bases, with 12 bases left in between. The sequence was obtained from a man aged 25-40 years with type 1 diabetes. The chain uses TRBV7-2 and TRBJ1-3; TRBD1 might be the D (6 bases). Sequencing input: central memory CD4+ T cells from blood. The CDR3 is CASSPTGLGNTIYF. The CDR3 DNA follows: TGTGCCAGCAGCCCGACAGGTTTGGGAAACACCATATATTTT. The full variable domain, completed using reference TRBV7-2 and TRBJ1-3, is GAGVSQSPSNKVTEKGKDVELRCDPISGHTALYWYRQSLGQGLEFLIYFQGNSAPDKSGLPSDRFSAERTGGSVSTLTIQRTQQEDSAVYLCASSPTGLGNTIYFGEGSWLTVV.